This paragraph reports one T cell receptor (beta chain). The record originates from a study of control samples from healthy donors and cancer patients. Germline V gene sequence: CDR1 SGHDN, CDR2 FVKESK. The CDR3 length is 12 residues. V was shortened by 6 bases and J by 13 bases, with 19 bases between the two germline ends. The repertoire was sequenced with immunoSEQ multiplex PCR; TCRdb's copy has only in-frame clones and lacks some. Here the sample spans 150,000 to 200,000 clones, 70% to 90% being singletons. V usage is TRBV14 and J usage is TRBJ2-7; D might be TRBD2 (5 bases). The receptor was derived from a man in his thirties or forties in good health. Sequenced: blood. The CDR3 nucleotides are TGTGCCAGCAGTCCCTCTAGGAGGTTAGTCTACTTC. This encodes CASSPSRRLVYF.